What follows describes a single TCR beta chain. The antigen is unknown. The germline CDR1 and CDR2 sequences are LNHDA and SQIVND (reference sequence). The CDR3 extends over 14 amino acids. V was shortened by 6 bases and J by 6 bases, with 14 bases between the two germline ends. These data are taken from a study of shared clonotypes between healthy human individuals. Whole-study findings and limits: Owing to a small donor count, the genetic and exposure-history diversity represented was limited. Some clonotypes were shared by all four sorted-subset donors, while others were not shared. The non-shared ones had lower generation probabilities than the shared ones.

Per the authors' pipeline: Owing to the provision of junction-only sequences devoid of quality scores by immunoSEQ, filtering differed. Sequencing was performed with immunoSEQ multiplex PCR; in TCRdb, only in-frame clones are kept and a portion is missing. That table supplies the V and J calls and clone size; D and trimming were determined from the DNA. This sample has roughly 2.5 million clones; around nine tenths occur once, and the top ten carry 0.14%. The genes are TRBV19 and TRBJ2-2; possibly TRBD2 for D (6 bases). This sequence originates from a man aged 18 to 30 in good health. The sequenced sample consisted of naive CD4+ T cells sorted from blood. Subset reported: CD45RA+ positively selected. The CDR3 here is CASRGGGSAGELFF. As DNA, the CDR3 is TGTGCCAGTAGAGGTGGGGGGTCGGCCGGGGAGCTGTTTTTT.